These 16 T cell receptor beta chains share one sample of origin, sequenced in a study of T cell changes during pregnancy in multiple sclerosis. Profiling relied on immunoSEQ multiplex PCR, and the TCRdb table lists in-frame clones only, not all of them. The profile covers 75,000 to 100,000 clones, with under 95% appearing a single time and approximately 2.4% taken by the ten largest. Sequenced material: peripheral blood, taken after pregnancy. The source of these receptors is a female donor in good health, enrolled as a control in a pregnancy study.

This sequence joins TRBV7-2 and TRBJ1-5, with 11 bases matching TRBD1. Germline V gene sequence: CDR1 SGHTA, CDR2 FQGNSA. Losses at the gene ends were 5 bases for V and 6 bases for J; bases not matched to a gene: 6. This CDR3 has 15 amino acids. The CDR3 sequence: CASSRGQGASQPQHF. CDR3 bases: TGTGCCAGCAGCCGAGGACAGGGGGCAAGTCAGCCCCAGCATTTT.

This clone was seen just once. The chain couples TRBV7-6 to TRBJ2-1; the match to TRBD1 covers 9 bases. Per the germline V gene, CDR1 is SGHVS and CDR2 is FNYEAQ. The CDR3 contains 13 residues. Unmatched junction bases numbered 3, after V lost 5 bases and J lost 7 bases. Here the CDR3 DNA reads TGTGCCAGCAGCACGACAGGGGGAAATGAGCAGTTCTTC. This gives the protein CASSTTGGNEQFF.

The V gene is TRBV19, the J gene TRBJ2-7, with a weak D call TRBD1 (5 bases). This CDR3 has 13 amino acids. The germline CDR1 and CDR2 sequences are LNHDA and SQIVND (reference sequence). V lost 9 bases and J lost 7, with 19 bases in between. CDR3 nucleotide sequence: TGTGCCAGAGACCATAGGGGTGCGGATGAGCAGTACTTC. Protein sequence: CARDHRGADEQYF.

The rearrangement uses TRBV4-2 and TRBJ2-3, with 11 nucleotides matching TRBD2. Looked up from germline, CDR1 is LGHNA and CDR2 is YNFKEQ. The CDR3 is 17 amino acids. With 4 bases clipped from V and 2 bases from J, the junction kept 8 bases outside the gene matches. The CDR3 nucleotides read TGTGCCAGCAGCCCGACCGGGACTAGCGGAACCACAGATACGCAGTATTTT. Residues: CASSPTGTSGTTDTQYF.

The V and J genes are TRBV25-1 and TRBJ1-4; 9 bases map to TRBD1. Germline CDR1 is MGHDK and CDR2 is SYGVNS. V dropped 6 bases and J dropped 4; count of bases not matched to a gene: 6. The CDR3 contains 15 residues. The chain's CDR3 is CASSPWTGDNEKLFF. The CDR3 nucleotides read TGTGCCAGCAGCCCCTGGACAGGGGATAATGAAAAACTGTTTTTT.

The chain recombines TRBV28 with TRBJ1-2; 9 bases agree with TRBD1. J was trimmed by 4 bases and V by 6 bases; bases with no gene match: 9. The germline CDR1 and CDR2 sequences are MDHEN and SYDVKM. CDR3 size: 15 residues. CDR3 sequence: CASSPPWGQGYGYTF. CDR3 coding DNA: TGTGCCAGCAGCCCACCTTGGGGACAGGGCTATGGCTACACCTTC.

This sequence joins TRBV27 and TRBJ2-7, with a possible D match to TRBD1 (6 bases). V was clipped by 4 bases and J by 6 bases, with 19 bases between them. Germline V gene lookup returns CDR1 MNHEY and CDR2 SMNVEV (reference sequence). The CDR3 has 15 residues. This CDR3 reads CASSSRTVRSAEQYF. CDR3 coding DNA: TGTGCCAGCAGTTCCCGGACAGTTAGGAGTGCCGAGCAGTACTTC.

J is TRBJ1-2 and V is TRBV7-2, with D possibly matching TRBD1 (5 bases). V lost 1 base and J lost 8, with 14 bases in between. Germline-derived CDR1 and CDR2 are SGHTA and FQGNSA. The CDR3 sequence is 14 residues long. The CDR3 loop is CASSLGSPGRGYTF. CDR3 sequence (DNA): TGTGCCAGCAGCTTAGGTTCACCAGGGCGAGGCTACACCTTC. Based on the CDR3 plus reference TRBV7-2 and TRBJ1-2, the full variable domain is GAGVSQSPSNKVTEKGKDVELRCDPISGHTALYWYRQSLGQGLEFLIYFQGNSAPDKSGLPSDRFSAERTGGSVSTLTIQRTQQEDSAVYLCASSLGSPGRGYTFGSGTRLTVV.

The chain recombines TRBV19 with TRBJ2-4; TRBD1 agrees at 8 bases. Germline trimming cut 5 bases from V and 8 bases from J; bases unmatched to any gene: 11. Germline V gene data show CDR1 as LNHDA and CDR2 as SQIVND (reference sequence). The CDR3 totals 15 residues. The DNA of the CDR3 is TGTGCCAGTAGTGTCGGACAGGGCGTGAGGGACATTCAGTACTTC. It yields the protein CASSVGQGVRDIQYF.

CDR3 bases: TGTGCCAGCAGTCTCCGACTAGCGGGGGGCAATGAGCAGTTCTTC. It translates to CASSLRLAGGNEQFF. The V gene is TRBV25-1, the J gene TRBJ2-1; 13 bases are a match to TRBD2. This CDR3 is 15 amino acids long. The junction had 4 bases not matched to a gene; V was cut back by 5 bases and J by 6 bases. Per the germline V gene, CDR1 is MGHDK and CDR2 is SYGVNS. Combining the CDR3 with reference TRBV25-1 and TRBJ2-1 gives the whole variable domain EADIYQTPRYLVIGTGKKITLECSQTMGHDKMYWYQQDPGMELHLIHYSYGVNSTEKGDLSSESTVSRIRTEHFPLTLESARPSHTSQYLCASSLRLAGGNEQFFGPGTRLTVL.

CDR3 region: CASSSGTGCFLNEQFF. Written as DNA, the CDR3 is TGTGCCAGCAGTTCCGGGACAGGGTGTTTTTTGAATGAGCAGTTCTTC. The chain has TRBV21-1 and TRBJ2-1; no DNA check was done on the table's D call, TRBD1. TRBV21-1 is a documented pseudogene. The CDR3 consists of 16 residues.

V gene TRBV5-1 combines with J gene TRBJ2-7; 7 bases match TRBD1. There are 14 residues in the CDR3. V trimming: 7 bases; J trimming: 2 bases; junction bases outside the gene matches: 9. Germline V gene lookup returns CDR1 SGHRS and CDR2 YFSETQ. CDR3 nucleotides: TGCGCCAGCCGTAGGGGGCTGACAGCCTACGAGCAGTACTTC. Protein product: CASRRGLTAYEQYF.

The chain joins TRBV2 to TRBJ2-3, with D possibly matching TRBD1 (6 bases). V dropped 6 bases and J dropped 2 bases, with 21 bases sitting between them. Germline CDR1 reads SNHLY; CDR2 reads FYNNEI. This CDR3 spans 17 amino acids. The CDR3 bases are TGTGCCAGCAGGGACAGAACTATCAGTCCTGACACAGATACGCAGTATTTT. Translating it yields CASRDRTISPDTDTQYF.

The chain recombines TRBV7-3 with TRBJ2-1, with D possibly being TRBD2 (6 bases). This CDR3 region has 15 residues. V was shortened by 0 bases and J by 8 bases, with 14 bases between the two germline ends. The germline V gene encodes CDR1 SGHTA and CDR2 FQGTGA. The CDR3 region is CASSLTLGPGDEQFF. CDR3 coding DNA: TGTGCCAGCAGCTTAACCCTGGGTCCGGGGGATGAGCAGTTCTTC.

The chain combines TRBV20-1 with TRBJ1-2; no clear D gene. The CDR3 consists of 11 residues. Germline V gene sequence: CDR1 DFQATT, CDR2 SNEGSKA (reference sequence). The CDR3 DNA follows: TGCAGCGCTGCGGCGGTTTATGGCTACACCTTC. It translates to CSAAAVYGYTF.

Here the CDR3 DNA reads TGTGCCAGCAGCGTCCAGACAGATTACGAGCAGTACTTC. Protein product: CASSVQTDYEQYF. This chain uses TRBV11-2 with TRBJ2-7; possibly TRBD1 for D (5 bases). Per germline, CDR1 SGHAT and CDR2 FQNNGV. V was pared by 5 bases and J by 4 bases, with 12 bases between. This CDR3 spans 13 amino acids.